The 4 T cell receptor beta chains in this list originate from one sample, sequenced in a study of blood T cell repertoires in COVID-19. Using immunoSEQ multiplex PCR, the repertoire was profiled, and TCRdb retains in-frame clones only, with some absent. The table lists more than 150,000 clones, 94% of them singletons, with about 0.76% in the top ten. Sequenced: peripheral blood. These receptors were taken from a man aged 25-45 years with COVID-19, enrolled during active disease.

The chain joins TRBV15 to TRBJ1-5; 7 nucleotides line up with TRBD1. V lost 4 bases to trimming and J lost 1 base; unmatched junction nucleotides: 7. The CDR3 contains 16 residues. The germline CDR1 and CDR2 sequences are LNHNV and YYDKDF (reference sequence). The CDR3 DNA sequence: TGTGCCACCAGCAAAGACAGGGCAAACAGCAATCAGCCCCAGCATTTT. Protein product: CATSKDRANSNQPQHF.

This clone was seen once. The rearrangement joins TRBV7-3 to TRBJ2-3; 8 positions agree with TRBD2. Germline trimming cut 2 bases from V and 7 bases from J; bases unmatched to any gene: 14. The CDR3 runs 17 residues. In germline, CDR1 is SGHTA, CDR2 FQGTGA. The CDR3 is CASSLGAFPGGENTQYF. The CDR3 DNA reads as TGTGCCAGCAGCTTAGGAGCCTTCCCGGGGGGGGAGAATACGCAGTATTTT.

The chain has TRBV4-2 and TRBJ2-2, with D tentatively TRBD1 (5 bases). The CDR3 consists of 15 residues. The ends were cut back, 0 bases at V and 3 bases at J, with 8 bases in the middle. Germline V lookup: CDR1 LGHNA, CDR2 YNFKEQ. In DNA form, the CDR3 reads TGTGCCAGCAGCCAAGATATAGGGGACACCGGGGAGCTGTTTTTT. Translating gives CASSQDIGDTGELFF.

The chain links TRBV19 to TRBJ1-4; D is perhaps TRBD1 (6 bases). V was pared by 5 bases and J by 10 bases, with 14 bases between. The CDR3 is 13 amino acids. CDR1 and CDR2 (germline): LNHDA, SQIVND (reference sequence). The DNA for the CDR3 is TGTGCCAGTAGTTCACAGGGAGCAGCAAAACTGTTTTTT. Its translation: CASSSQGAAKLFF.